A single sample gave rise to the 29 T cell receptor beta chains below, sequenced in a study of T-cell memory formation after mild COVID-19. TCRdb called the 5' RACE reads again in MiXCR, with one record for every CDR3 protein. The sample holds a few hundred thousand distinct CDR3 sequences, around a sixth seen once. The sequenced material came from PBMCs or a T cell subset sorted from them (not recorded which). The source is a man aged 18-30 years who had mild COVID-19 (a few samples of this study predate the infection). Cell type and time point are not known.

In its sample, this clonotype was seen many times. The chain combines TRBV28 with TRBJ2-3, with a tentative D call TRBD2 (7 bases). Germline values: CDR1 MDHEN, CDR2 SYDVKM. Trimming took off 6 bases at V and 0 bases at J, with 13 bases between the two ends. The length of the CDR3 is 15 residues. The CDR3 protein is CASSGGTQSTDTQYF. In DNA, the CDR3 is TGTGCCAGCAGCGGGGGGACACAGAGCACAGATACGCAGTATTTT. The complete variable domain, with remaining parts taken from reference TRBV28 and TRBJ2-3, reads DVKVTQSSRYLVKRTGEKVFLECVQDMDHENMFWYRQDPGLGLRLIYFSYDVKMKEKGDIPEGYSVSREKKERFSLILESASTNQTSMYLCASSGGTQSTDTQYFGPGTRLTVL.

This chain connects TRBV5-4 to TRBJ2-2; 7 bases fit TRBD1. This CDR3 has 16 residues. The V and J ends lost 5 bases and 0 bases, in that order; junction bases with no gene match: 7. The germline V gene has CDR1 SGHNT and CDR2 YYREEE (reference sequence). The CDR3 coding sequence is TGTGCCAGCAGGCCCCCGGGACAGTCGAACACCGGGGAGCTGTTTTTT. As protein: CASRPPGQSNTGELFF.

The genes are TRBV29-1 and TRBJ1-1; unclear D gene. Trimming shortened V by 8 bases and J by 5 bases, and 12 bases separated the two germline ends. The CDR3 runs to 11 residues. Germline V lookup: CDR1 SQVTM, CDR2 ANQGSEA. For the CDR3, the DNA is TGCAGCTTCCCGCGGGAGACTGAAGCTTTCTTT. This gives the protein CSFPRETEAFF.

This clonotype came up a few times. The rearrangement uses TRBV10-3 and TRBJ2-3; 12 positions match TRBD2. Germline assignment: CDR1 ENHRY and CDR2 SYGVKD. CDR3 size: 14 residues. After removal of 6 bases from V and 5 bases from J, the junction contained 3 bases not matched to a gene. In DNA, the CDR3 is TGTGCCATCAGACTAGCGGGGGGTGTAGATACGCAGTATTTT. Protein sequence: CAIRLAGGVDTQYF.

This clonotype was counted between two and nine times. V gene TRBV18 combines with J gene TRBJ2-5, with 8 bases lining up with TRBD1. The CDR3 has 15 amino acids. The germline V gene has CDR1 KGHSH and CDR2 LQKENI. With V trimmed by 3 bases and J by 1 base, 4 bases remained unmatched. The CDR3 loop is CASSPPGTGQETQYF. CDR3 nucleotide sequence: TGTGCCAGCTCACCGCCCGGGACAGGCCAAGAGACCCAGTACTTC. Complete variable domain (other parts from reference TRBV18 and TRBJ2-5): NAGVMQNPRHLVRRRGQEARLRCSPMKGHSHVYWYRQLPEEGLKFMVYLQKENIIDESGMPKERFSAEFPKEGPSILRIQQVVRGDSAAYFCASSPPGTGQETQYFGPGTRLLVL.

This chain joins TRBV29-1 and TRBJ2-3; 10 nucleotides line up with TRBD1. CDR1 is SQVTM, CDR2 ANQGSEA, per germline. V was pared by 7 bases and J by 4 bases, with 8 bases of the junction left unmatched. The CDR3 loop spans 14 amino acids. The CDR3 DNA is TGCAGCGCCGCGACGGGACAGGGGCCAGATACGCAGTATTTT. It codes for CSAATGQGPDTQYF.

This sequence joins TRBV14 and TRBJ2-7; D is perhaps TRBD2 (6 bases). V was pared by 8 bases and J by 4 bases, with 12 bases between. The CDR3 consists of 12 residues. Germline-derived CDR1 and CDR2 are SGHDN and FVKESK. CDR3 sequence reads: CASGMGTYEQYF. CDR3 DNA: TGTGCCAGCGGGATGGGGACTTACGAGCAGTACTTC.

The chain couples TRBV2 to TRBJ2-4, with 7 bases identical to TRBD1. V shed 8 bases and J 6 bases; nucleotides not matched to a gene: 7. Germline V CDR1 and CDR2: SNHLY, FYNNEI. This CDR3 is built from 13 residues. CDR3 in DNA: TGTGCCAGCGGCCAGGGGGTTGGAAACATTCAGTACTTC. This codes for CASGQGVGNIQYF.

The chain employs TRBV24-1 and TRBJ2-3, with D tentatively TRBD2 (5 bases). The CDR3 contains 16 residues. V lost 5 bases, J lost 0 bases, and 14 bases lay in between. Per the germline V gene, CDR1 is KGHDR and CDR2 is SFDVKD. The CDR3 DNA reads as TGTGCCACCAGTGGATCCGGGATGGCCAGCACAGATACGCAGTATTTT. Translation gives CATSGSGMASTDTQYF.

The CDR3 region is CASSQYDPDRGRLFF. As DNA, the CDR3 is TGTGCCAGCAGCCAATACGACCCCGACAGGGGACGTCTGTTCTTC. This sequence joins TRBV7-2 and TRBJ2-1; 8 bases fit TRBD1. V lost 5 bases, J lost 15 bases, and 18 bases stayed unmatched. Per the germline V gene, CDR1 is SGHTA and CDR2 is FQGNSA. CDR3 length: 15 amino acids.

CDR3 coding DNA: TGTGCCAGCAGACGGACAGGGGCCATCTATGGCTACACCTTC. Its translation: CASRRTGAIYGYTF. The rearrangement uses TRBV12-3 or TRBV12-4 and TRBJ1-2, with 9 positions matching TRBD1. V gave up 6 bases and J gave up 4 bases; unmatched junction bases: 6. The CDR3 has 14 residues.

This clonotype was counted only a few times. The chain has TRBV10-2 and TRBJ1-5; D remains ambiguous. Germline V gene data show CDR1 as WSHSY and CDR2 as SAAADI. V shed 2 bases and J shed 8 bases, with 10 bases lying between them. The CDR3 runs 13 residues. The CDR3 region has the DNA TGCGCCAGCAGTGAGGCAGAAGTTGAGCCCCAGCATTTT. Its protein product is CASSEAEVEPQHF.

The chain couples TRBV12-3 or TRBV12-4 to TRBJ1-2; TRBD1 might be the D (6 bases). Trimming pared 3 bases from V and 1 base from J, leaving 15 bases between. This CDR3 is built from 16 residues. The DNA for the CDR3 is TGTGCCAGCAGTTTTCTCGACAGGACATTTAACTATGGCTACACCTTC. Amino acids: CASSFLDRTFNYGYTF.

The chain couples TRBV20-1 to TRBJ1-1; D unresolved. This CDR3 comprises 13 residues. V was cut by 7 bases and J by 0 bases, with 12 bases left in between. Germline V lookup: CDR1 DFQATT, CDR2 SNEGSKA (reference sequence). The CDR3 sequence is CSGPLSLNTEAFF. DNA of the CDR3: TGCAGTGGACCTCTTTCACTGAACACTGAAGCTTTCTTT.

This clonotype showed up many times. The V and J genes are TRBV6-5 and TRBJ2-3; no clear D gene. The germline V gene has CDR1 MNHEY and CDR2 SVGAGI. The V end lost 5 bases, the J end lost 1 base, and 10 bases lay between the germline ends. CDR3 length equals 14 residues. The CDR3 region has the DNA TGTGCCAGCAGTCTTACTACGCGCACAGATACGCAGTATTTT. It yields the protein CASSLTTRTDTQYF.

This clonotype was counted only a few times. The chain uses TRBV6-5 and TRBJ2-1; TRBD2 matches at 8 bases. Looked up from germline, CDR1 is MNHEY and CDR2 is SVGAGI. The CDR3 extends over 15 amino acids. J gave up 6 bases and V 3 bases, and 7 bases lay outside the gene matches. The CDR3 nucleotides are TGTGCCAGCAGTTATTCGGGGGGGCCGTTCAATGAGCAGTTCTTC. The encoded protein is CASSYSGGPFNEQFF.

The chain carries TRBV3-1 and TRBJ2-2; the D is unclear. This CDR3 is built from 12 residues. The V gene lost 6 bases and the J gene lost 13 bases, with 15 bases spanning the gap. Germline V gives CDR1 LGHDT, CDR2 YNNKEL (reference sequence). This CDR3 reads CASSSRQAGLFF. In DNA form, the CDR3 reads TGTGCCAGCAGTTCCCGCCAGGCAGGGCTGTTTTTT.

The chain is built from TRBV7-2 and TRBJ1-5; 8 bases are a match to TRBD1. The trim removed 1 base at V and 2 bases at J, leaving 4 bases unmatched. This CDR3 has 16 residues. Germline assignment: CDR1 SGHTA and CDR2 FQGNSA. In DNA, the CDR3 is TGTGCCAGCAGCTTAGGGACAGGGATGGGCAATCAGCCCCAGCATTTT. As protein: CASSLGTGMGNQPQHF.

This clonotype was recorded a few times. The J gene is TRBJ2-3, the V gene TRBV4-3, with a tentative D call TRBD2 (5 bases). Per the germline V gene, CDR1 is LGHNA and CDR2 is YSLEER. Trimming shortened V by 1 base and J by 6 bases, and 11 bases separated the two germline ends. The CDR3 is made up of 14 amino acids. In DNA, the CDR3 is TGCGCCAGCAGCCAAGCCCCTAGCTCCGATACGCAGTATTTT. Translated, it gives CASSQAPSSDTQYF.

The chain couples TRBV11-2 to TRBJ2-7; TRBD1 matches 7 bases. With V trimmed by 0 bases and J by 2 bases, 4 bases remained unmatched. The germline V gene has CDR1 SGHAT and CDR2 FQNNGV. The CDR3 contains 15 residues. Here the CDR3 reads CASSLDPQGAYEQYV. In DNA form, the CDR3 reads TGTGCCAGCAGCTTAGATCCCCAGGGGGCCTACGAGCAGTACGTC.

This clonotype was observed a few times. J is TRBJ1-5 and V is TRBV7-8; D is unresolved. Germline assignment: CDR1 SGHVS and CDR2 FQNEAQ. This CDR3 region has 15 residues. V lost 0 bases, J lost 5 bases, and 11 bases lay in between. The CDR3 is CASSLAANYYQPQHF. CDR3 coding DNA: TGTGCCAGCAGCTTAGCGGCCAATTACTATCAGCCCCAGCATTTT.

The chain uses TRBV7-6 and TRBJ1-2; 7 bases map to TRBD1. Germline values: CDR1 SGHVS, CDR2 FNYEAQ. This CDR3 is built from 14 residues. The V gene end was trimmed by 3 bases and the J gene end by 4 bases; junction bases not matched to a gene: 5. Written as DNA, the CDR3 is TGTGCCAGCAGCTTCCAGGGGGGAGGCTATGGCTACACCTTC. This codes for CASSFQGGGYGYTF. The full variable domain, in which reference TRBV7-6 and TRBJ1-2 provide the parts outside the CDR3, is GAGVSQSPRYKVTKRGQDVALRCDPISGHVSLYWYRQALGQGPEFLTYFNYEAQQDKSGLPNDRFSAERPEGSISTLTIQRTEQRDSAMYRCASSFQGGGYGYTFGSGTRLTVV.

The chain combines TRBV20-1 with TRBJ1-1; D ambiguous. The CDR3 has 12 amino acids. In germline, CDR1 is DFQATT, CDR2 SNEGSKA (reference sequence). V was cut by 3 bases and J by 3 bases, with 8 bases left in between. CDR3 sequence: CSASRQDTEAFF. In nucleotides, the CDR3 is TGCAGTGCTAGTAGGCAGGACACTGAAGCTTTCTTT.

This clonotype has a handful of counts. The chain has TRBV5-5 and TRBJ2-3; tentatively, D is TRBD2 (6 bases). The ends were cut back, 4 bases at V and 2 bases at J, with 17 bases in the middle. Germline CDR1 SGHKS, CDR2 YYEKEE (reference sequence). This CDR3 is built from 16 residues. The CDR3 is CASSRGLGGYTDTQYF. In DNA form, the CDR3 reads TGTGCCAGCAGCCGGGGACTTGGCGGTTACACAGATACGCAGTATTTT.

This clonotype showed up just a few times. V gene TRBV11-3 combines with J gene TRBJ1-1; TRBD1 might be the D (5 bases). Deletions cut 5 bases from V and 4 bases from J, with 14 bases between. The CDR3 length is 14 residues. The germline gives CDR1 SGHNT, CDR2 YENEEA. In DNA form, the CDR3 reads TGTGCCAGCAGCCGGGACCCGGGGAGCACTGAAGCTTTCTTT. Amino acids: CASSRDPGSTEAFF.

This clonotype was found a few times. The chain joins TRBV7-9 to TRBJ2-2; D assignment may be TRBD1 or TRBD2 (5 bases each). The V end lost 4 bases, the J end lost 3 bases, and 12 bases lay between the germline ends. Germline loops: CDR1 SEHNR, CDR2 FQNEAQ (reference sequence). There are 15 residues in the CDR3. DNA of the CDR3: TGTGCCAGCAGCTCCCGGGACGGAGACACCGGGGAGCTGTTTTTT. This translates into CASSSRDGDTGELFF.

This clonotype was counted a few times. The chain has TRBV7-3 and TRBJ2-7; D is tentatively TRBD1 or TRBD2 (5 bases each). The germline CDR1 and CDR2 sequences are SGHTA and FQGTGA. The germline V and J ends were trimmed by 5 bases and 0 bases, with 14 bases remaining between them. The length of the CDR3 is 15 residues. The CDR3 spells CASSDLGPTSYEQYF. As DNA, the CDR3 is TGTGCCAGCAGCGACCTGGGACCGACCTCCTACGAGCAGTACTTC.

J is TRBJ1-2 and V is TRBV6-5; no clear D. The CDR3 has 14 amino acids. CDR1 and CDR2 from the germline V gene are MNHEY and SVGAGI. V gave up 6 bases and J gave up 3 bases, with 14 bases separating them. CDR3 DNA sequence: TGTGCCAGCAGCCTGGGAGGGCAGGACTATGGCTACACCTTC. Translating gives CASSLGGQDYGYTF.

This clonotype came up a few times. The chain recombines TRBV7-8 with TRBJ2-3; TRBD2 matches 12 bases. J was trimmed by 4 bases and V by 5 bases; bases with no gene match: 7. This CDR3 has 16 residues. Germline assignment: CDR1 SGHVS and CDR2 FQNEAQ. CDR3 region: CASSARRLAGADTQYF. CDR3 sequence (DNA): TGTGCCAGCAGCGCAAGGAGACTAGCGGGGGCAGATACGCAGTATTTT.